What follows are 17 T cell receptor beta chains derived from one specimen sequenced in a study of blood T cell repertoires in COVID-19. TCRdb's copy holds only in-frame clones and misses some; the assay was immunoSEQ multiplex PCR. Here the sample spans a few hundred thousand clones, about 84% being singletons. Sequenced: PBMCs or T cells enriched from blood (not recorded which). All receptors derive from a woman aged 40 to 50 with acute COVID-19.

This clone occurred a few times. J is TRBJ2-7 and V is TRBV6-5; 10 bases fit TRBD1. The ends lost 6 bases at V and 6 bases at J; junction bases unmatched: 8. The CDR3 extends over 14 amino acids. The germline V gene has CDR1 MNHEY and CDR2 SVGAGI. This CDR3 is CASRRTGGSTEQYF. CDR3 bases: TGTGCCAGCAGACGGACAGGGGGATCCACCGAGCAGTACTTC.

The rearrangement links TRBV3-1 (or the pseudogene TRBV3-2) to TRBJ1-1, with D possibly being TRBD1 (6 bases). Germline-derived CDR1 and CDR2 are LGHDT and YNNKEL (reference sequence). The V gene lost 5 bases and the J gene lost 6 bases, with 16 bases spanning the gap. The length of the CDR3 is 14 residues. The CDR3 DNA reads TGTGCCAGCAGCTTTAATTCAGGGGAAGCTGAAGCTTTCTTT. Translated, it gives CASSFNSGEAEAFF.

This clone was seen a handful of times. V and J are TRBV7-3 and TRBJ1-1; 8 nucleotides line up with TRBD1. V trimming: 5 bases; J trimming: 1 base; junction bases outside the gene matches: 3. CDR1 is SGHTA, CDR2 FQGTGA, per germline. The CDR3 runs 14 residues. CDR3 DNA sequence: TGTGCCAGCAGCACCGGGACAGGGAACACTGAAGCTTTCTTT. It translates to CASSTGTGNTEAFF.

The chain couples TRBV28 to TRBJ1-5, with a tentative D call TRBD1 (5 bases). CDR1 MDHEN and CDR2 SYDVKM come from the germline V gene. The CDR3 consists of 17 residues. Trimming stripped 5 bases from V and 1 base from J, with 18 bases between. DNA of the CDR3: TGTGCCAGCAGTCCGAGGCCCTGGGGGGGGAGCAATCAGCCCCAGCATTTT. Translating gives CASSPRPWGGSNQPQHF.

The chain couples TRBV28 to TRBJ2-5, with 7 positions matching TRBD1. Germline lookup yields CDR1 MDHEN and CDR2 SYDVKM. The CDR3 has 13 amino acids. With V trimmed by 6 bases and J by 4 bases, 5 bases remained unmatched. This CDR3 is CASSSTGIETQYF. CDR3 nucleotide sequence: TGTGCCAGCAGCTCGACAGGGATAGAGACCCAGTACTTC.

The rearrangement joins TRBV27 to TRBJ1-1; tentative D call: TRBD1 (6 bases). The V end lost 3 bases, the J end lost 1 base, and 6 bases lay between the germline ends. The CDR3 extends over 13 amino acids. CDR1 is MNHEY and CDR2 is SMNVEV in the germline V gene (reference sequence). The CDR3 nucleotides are TGTGCCAGCAGTTTGACAGGGAACACTGAAGCTTTCTTT. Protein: CASSLTGNTEAFF.

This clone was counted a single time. CDR3 DNA: TGCGCCAGCAGCTTTGTTACAGGGAAAGCCTACGAGCAGTACTTC. Its translation: CASSFVTGKAYEQYF. The chain has TRBV5-1 and TRBJ2-7; D may be TRBD1 (6 bases). Deletions cut 2 bases from V and 2 bases from J, with 14 bases between. Germline V gene lookup returns CDR1 SGHRS and CDR2 YFSETQ. There are 15 residues in the CDR3.

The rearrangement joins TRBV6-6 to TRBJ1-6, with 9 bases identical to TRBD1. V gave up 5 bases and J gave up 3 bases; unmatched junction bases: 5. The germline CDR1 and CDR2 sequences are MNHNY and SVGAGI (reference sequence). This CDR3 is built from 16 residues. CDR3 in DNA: TGTGCCAGCAGTCGAGGACAGGGGAACTATAATTCACCCCTCCACTTT. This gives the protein CASSRGQGNYNSPLHF.

The DNA of the CDR3 is TGTGCCAGCAGCTTGATGGCGGGTATCAATGAGCAGTTCTTC. It encodes CASSLMAGINEQFF. This rearrangement joins TRBV11-3 to TRBJ2-1, with a tentative D call TRBD2 (5 bases). The CDR3 has 14 residues. V was trimmed by 3 bases and J by 6 bases, leaving 12 bases between them. Germline CDR1 SGHNT, CDR2 YENEEA.

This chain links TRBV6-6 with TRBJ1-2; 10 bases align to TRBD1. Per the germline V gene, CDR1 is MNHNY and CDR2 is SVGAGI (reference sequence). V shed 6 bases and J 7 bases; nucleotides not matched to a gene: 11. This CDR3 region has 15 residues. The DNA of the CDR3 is TGTGCCAGCAGGAGGGAGGGACAGGGGTTAAGTGGCTACACCTTC. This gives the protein CASRREGQGLSGYTF.

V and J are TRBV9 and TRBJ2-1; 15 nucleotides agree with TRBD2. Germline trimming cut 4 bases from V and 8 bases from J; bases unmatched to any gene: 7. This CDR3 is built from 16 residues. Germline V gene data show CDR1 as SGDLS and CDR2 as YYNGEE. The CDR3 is CASSPTGLAGGYEQFF. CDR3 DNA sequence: TGTGCCAGCAGCCCTACCGGACTAGCGGGAGGGTATGAGCAGTTCTTC.

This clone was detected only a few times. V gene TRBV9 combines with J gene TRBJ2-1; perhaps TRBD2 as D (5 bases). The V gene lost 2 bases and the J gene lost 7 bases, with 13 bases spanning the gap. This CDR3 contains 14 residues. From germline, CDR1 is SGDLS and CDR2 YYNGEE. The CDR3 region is CASSVRWEQNEQFF. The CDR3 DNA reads TGTGCCAGCAGCGTTCGGTGGGAGCAGAATGAGCAGTTCTTC.

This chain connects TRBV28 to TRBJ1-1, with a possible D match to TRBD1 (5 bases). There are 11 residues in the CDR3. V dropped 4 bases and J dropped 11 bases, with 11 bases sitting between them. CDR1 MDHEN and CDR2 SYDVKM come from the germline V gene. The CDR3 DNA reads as TGTGCCAGCAGTTGGGGCAACGGGGCTTTCTTT. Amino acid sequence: CASSWGNGAFF.

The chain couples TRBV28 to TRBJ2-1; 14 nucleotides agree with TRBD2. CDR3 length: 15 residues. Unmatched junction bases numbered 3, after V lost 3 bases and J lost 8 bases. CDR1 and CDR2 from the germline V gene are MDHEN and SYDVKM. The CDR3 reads CASSFGTSGGDEQFF. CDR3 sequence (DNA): TGTGCCAGCAGTTTTGGGACTAGCGGGGGCGATGAGCAGTTCTTC. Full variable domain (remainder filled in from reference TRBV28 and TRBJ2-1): DVKVTQSSRYLVKRTGEKVFLECVQDMDHENMFWYRQDPGLGLRLIYFSYDVKMKEKGDIPEGYSVSREKKERFSLILESASTNQTSMYLCASSFGTSGGDEQFFGPGTRLTVL.

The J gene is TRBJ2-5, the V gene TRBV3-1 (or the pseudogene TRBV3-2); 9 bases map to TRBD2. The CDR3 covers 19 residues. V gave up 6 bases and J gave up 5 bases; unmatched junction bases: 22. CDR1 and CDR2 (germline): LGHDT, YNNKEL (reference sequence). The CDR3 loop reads CASSARNRRLAGVLETQYF. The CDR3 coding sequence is TGTGCCAGCAGTGCGCGCAACAGGAGATTAGCGGGAGTCCTTGAGACCCAGTACTTC.

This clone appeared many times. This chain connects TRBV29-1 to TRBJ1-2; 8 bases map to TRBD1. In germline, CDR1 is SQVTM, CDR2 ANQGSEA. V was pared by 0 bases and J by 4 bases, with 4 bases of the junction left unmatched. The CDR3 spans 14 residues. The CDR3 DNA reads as TGCAGCGTTGAAGAGGACAGGGTGGTCTATGGCTACACCTTC. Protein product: CSVEEDRVVYGYTF.

The CDR3 DNA reads as TGTGCCAGCAGGCGGAAGGGACAGGGGGCTTTCTATGAGCAGTTCTTC. This encodes CASRRKGQGAFYEQFF. The rearrangement links TRBV7-9 to TRBJ2-1; TRBD1 aligns across 12 bases. This CDR3 contains 16 residues. Germline CDR1 is SEHNR and CDR2 is FQNEAQ (reference sequence). V lost 6 bases, J lost 8 bases, and 11 bases stayed unmatched.